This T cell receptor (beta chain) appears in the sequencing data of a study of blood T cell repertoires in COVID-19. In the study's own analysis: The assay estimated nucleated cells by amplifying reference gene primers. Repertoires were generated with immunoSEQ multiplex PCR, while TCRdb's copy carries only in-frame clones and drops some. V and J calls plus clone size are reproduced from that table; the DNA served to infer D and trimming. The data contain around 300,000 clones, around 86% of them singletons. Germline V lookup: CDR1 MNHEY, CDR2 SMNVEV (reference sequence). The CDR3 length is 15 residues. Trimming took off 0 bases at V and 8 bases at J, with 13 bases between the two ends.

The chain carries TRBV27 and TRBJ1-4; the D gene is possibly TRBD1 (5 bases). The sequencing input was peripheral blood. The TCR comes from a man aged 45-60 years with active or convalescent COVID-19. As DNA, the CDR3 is TGTGCCAGCAGTTTATCGTGGACATTAGGCGAAAAACTGTTTTTT. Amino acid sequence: CASSLSWTLGEKLFF.